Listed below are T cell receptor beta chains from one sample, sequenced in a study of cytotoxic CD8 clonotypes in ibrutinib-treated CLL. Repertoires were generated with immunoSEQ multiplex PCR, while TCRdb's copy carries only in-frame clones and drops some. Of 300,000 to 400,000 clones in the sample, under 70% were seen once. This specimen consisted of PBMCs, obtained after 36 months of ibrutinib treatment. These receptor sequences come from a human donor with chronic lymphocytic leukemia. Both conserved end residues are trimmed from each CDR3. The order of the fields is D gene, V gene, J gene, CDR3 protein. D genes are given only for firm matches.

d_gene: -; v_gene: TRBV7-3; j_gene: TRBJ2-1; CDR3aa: ASSYAGTPSNEQF
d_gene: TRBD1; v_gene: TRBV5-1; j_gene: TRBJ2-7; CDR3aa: ASSHRDRGSYEQY
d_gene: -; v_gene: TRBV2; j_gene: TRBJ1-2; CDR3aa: ASSGRGRPSGYT
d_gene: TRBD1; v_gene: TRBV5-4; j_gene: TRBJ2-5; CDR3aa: ASSQGQGGFQETQY
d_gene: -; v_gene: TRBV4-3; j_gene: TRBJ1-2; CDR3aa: ASSHTTVHYGYT
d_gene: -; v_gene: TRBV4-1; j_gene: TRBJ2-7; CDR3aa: ASSQDTAGPYEQY
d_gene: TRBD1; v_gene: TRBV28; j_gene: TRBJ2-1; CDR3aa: ASRPNPGQGTYNEQF
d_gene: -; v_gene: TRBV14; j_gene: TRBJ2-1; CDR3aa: ASSGDWTGQF
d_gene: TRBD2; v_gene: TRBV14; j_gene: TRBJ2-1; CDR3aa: ASSRQELAGAFNEQF
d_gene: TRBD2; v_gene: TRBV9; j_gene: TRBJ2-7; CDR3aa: ASSVLAGVGYEQY
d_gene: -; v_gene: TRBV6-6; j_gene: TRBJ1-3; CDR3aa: ASSYQSSGNTIY
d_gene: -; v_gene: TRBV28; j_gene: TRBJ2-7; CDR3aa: ASSQTGWVYEQY
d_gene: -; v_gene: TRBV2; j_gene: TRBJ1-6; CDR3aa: ASSDQGMNSPLH
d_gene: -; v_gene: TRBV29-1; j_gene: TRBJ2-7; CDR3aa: SVEGRRYEQY
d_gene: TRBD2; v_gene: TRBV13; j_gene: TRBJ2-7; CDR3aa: ASSPSSSGNYEQY
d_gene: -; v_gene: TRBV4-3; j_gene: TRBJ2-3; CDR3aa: ASSHGSYTDTQY
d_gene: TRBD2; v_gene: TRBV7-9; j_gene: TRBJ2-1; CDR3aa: ASSSPGLADQF
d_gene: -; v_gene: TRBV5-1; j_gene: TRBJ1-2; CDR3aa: ASSLYSGDYGYT
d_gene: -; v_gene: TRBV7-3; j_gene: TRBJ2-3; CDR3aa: ASSPWGITDTQY
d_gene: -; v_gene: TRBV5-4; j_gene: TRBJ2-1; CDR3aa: ASSLRGRPPATDEQF
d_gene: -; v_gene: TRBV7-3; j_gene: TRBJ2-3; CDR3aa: ASSPGGARPDTQY
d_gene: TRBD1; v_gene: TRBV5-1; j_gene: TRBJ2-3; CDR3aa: ASSSTGGAGVDTQY